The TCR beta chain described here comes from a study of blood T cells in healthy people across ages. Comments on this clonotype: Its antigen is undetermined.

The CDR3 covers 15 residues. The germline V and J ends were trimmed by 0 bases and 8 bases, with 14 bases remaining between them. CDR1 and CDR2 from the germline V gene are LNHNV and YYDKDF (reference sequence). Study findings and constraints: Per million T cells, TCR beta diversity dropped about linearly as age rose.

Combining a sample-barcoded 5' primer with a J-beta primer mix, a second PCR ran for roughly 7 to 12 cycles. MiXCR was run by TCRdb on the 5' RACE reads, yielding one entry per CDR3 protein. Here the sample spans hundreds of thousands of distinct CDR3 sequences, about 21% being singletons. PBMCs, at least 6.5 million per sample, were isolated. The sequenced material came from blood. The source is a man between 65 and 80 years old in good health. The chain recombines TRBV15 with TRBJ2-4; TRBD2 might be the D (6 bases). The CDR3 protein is CATSRESGAGDIQYF. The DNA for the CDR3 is TGTGCCACCAGCAGAGAGAGCGGAGCGGGTGACATTCAGTACTTC.